Shown below are 15 T cell receptor beta chains from a single sample sequenced in a study of blood T cell repertoires in COVID-19. Here immunoSEQ multiplex PCR was the method, and the copy in TCRdb shows in-frame clones only, minus some. Among some 40,000 clones, around 70% were seen once, and the ten largest hold 6.2%. The material sequenced was peripheral blood. All receptors derive from a man older than 75 with acute or convalescent COVID-19.

V is TRBV10-3 and J is TRBJ1-1; tentative D call: TRBD1 (6 bases). CDR3 length equals 12 residues. V dropped 11 bases and J dropped 5 bases, with 15 bases sitting between them. Per the germline V gene, CDR1 is ENHRY and CDR2 is SYGVKD. The CDR3 sequence: CASRTARTEAFF. In DNA, the CDR3 is TGTGCCTCCAGGACAGCGAGAACTGAAGCTTTCTTT.

The chain has TRBV9 and TRBJ1-1; a weak D match, TRBD1 (6 bases). In germline, CDR1 is SGDLS, CDR2 YYNGEE. The CDR3 has 15 residues. Trimming removed 0 bases at V and 4 bases at J, with 13 bases between. CDR3 residues: CASSVVPGAATEAFF. In DNA, the CDR3 is TGTGCCAGCAGCGTAGTTCCAGGGGCGGCCACTGAAGCTTTCTTT.

The chain is built from TRBV18 and TRBJ1-1; no clear D. Looked up from germline, CDR1 is KGHSH and CDR2 is LQKENI. The CDR3 has 15 residues. The V end was cut by 1 base, the J end by 2 bases, with 11 bases between. CDR3 coding DNA: TGTGCCAGCTCACCACTTGGCAGATTCAACACTGAAGCTTTCTTT. Protein product: CASSPLGRFNTEAFF. Full variable domain (rest looked up from reference TRBV18 and TRBJ1-1): NAGVMQNPRHLVRRRGQEARLRCSPMKGHSHVYWYRQLPEEGLKFMVYLQKENIIDESGMPKERFSAEFPKEGPSILRIQQVVRGDSAAYFCASSPLGRFNTEAFFGQGTRLTVV.

This clone rates as medium-sized. V gene TRBV9 combines with J gene TRBJ1-6, with D uncertain. V shed 4 bases and J shed 0 bases, with 11 bases lying between them. The CDR3 loop spans 16 amino acids. Germline V gene lookup returns CDR1 SGDLS and CDR2 YYNGEE. The CDR3 spells CASSSQGGSYNSPLHF. The DNA of the CDR3 is TGTGCCAGCAGCTCCCAAGGAGGCTCCTATAATTCACCCCTCCACTTT.

The rearrangement joins TRBV19 to TRBJ1-2, with D possibly being TRBD1 (5 bases). This CDR3 is 15 amino acids long. Germline CDR1 and CDR2: LNHDA and SQIVND (reference sequence). The ends were cut back, 1 base at V and 4 bases at J, with 13 bases in the middle. In nucleotides, the CDR3 is TGTGCCAGTAGTATAGGCGGAGGGACTACCTATGGCTACACCTTC. Translation: CASSIGGGTTYGYTF.

The sample holds a few counts of this clone. The chain is built from TRBV7-8 and TRBJ1-6; TRBD1 agrees at 7 bases. The germline gives CDR1 SGHVS, CDR2 FQNEAQ. CDR3 length: 15 amino acids. J lost 6 bases, V lost 5 bases, and 7 bases had no gene match. Here the CDR3 DNA reads TGTGCCAGCAGCCTTGGGACAGAACCTAATTCACCCCTCCACTTT. It codes for CASSLGTEPNSPLHF.

J is TRBJ2-7 and V is TRBV3-1 (or the pseudogene TRBV3-2), with TRBD1 matching over 8 bases. The V segment lost 1 base and the J segment 3 bases; nucleotides outside the gene matches: 5. The CDR3 is made up of 15 amino acids. The V gene's germline CDR1 is LGHDT and CDR2 YNNKEL (reference sequence). The CDR3 spells CASSQVGTGLYEQYF. The CDR3 region has the DNA TGTGCCAGCAGCCAAGTCGGGACAGGTCTCTACGAGCAGTACTTC.

The J gene is TRBJ2-7, the V gene TRBV10-3, with D unclear. This CDR3 is built from 12 residues. V shed 0 bases and J shed 6 bases, with 6 bases lying between them. Per germline, CDR1 ENHRY and CDR2 SYGVKD. The CDR3 spells CAISESSLEQYF. As DNA, the CDR3 is TGTGCCATCAGTGAGTCCTCTCTCGAGCAGTACTTC.

Of note for this clone: Other DNA sequences within the sample encode an identical CDR3. The rearrangement joins TRBV5-1 to TRBJ2-3; possibly TRBD2 for D (6 bases). CDR3 length equals 14 residues. Germline lookup yields CDR1 SGHRS and CDR2 YFSETQ. Trimming took 0 bases from V and 3 from J, leaving 8 bases between them. Written as DNA, the CDR3 is TGCGCCAGCAGCTTGGGCCTAGCGACAGATACGCAGTATTTT. Translating gives CASSLGLATDTQYF.

The CDR3 protein is CASGQGETGELFF. The CDR3 DNA reads TGTGCTAGTGGACAGGGGGAAACCGGGGAGCTGTTTTTT. The chain joins TRBV12-5 to TRBJ2-2, with 8 bases lining up with TRBD1. This CDR3 is built from 13 residues. V dropped 6 bases and J dropped 5; count of bases not matched to a gene: 2. Per the germline V gene, CDR1 is LGHNT and CDR2 is FRNRAP.

This chain links TRBV27 with TRBJ1-2, with D possibly being TRBD1 (5 bases). V was trimmed by 5 bases and J by 0 bases, leaving 16 bases between them. The CDR3 length is 16 residues. Looked up from germline, CDR1 is MNHEY and CDR2 is SMNVEV (reference sequence). CDR3 nucleotides: TGTGCCAGCAGTCTTAAACAGGCCTACGCTAACTATGGCTACACCTTC. The encoded protein is CASSLKQAYANYGYTF.

This clone showed up many times. The chain couples TRBV6-5 to TRBJ1-1, with D unresolved. The ends were cut back, 0 bases at V and 7 bases at J, with 15 bases in the middle. Germline values: CDR1 MNHEY, CDR2 SVGAGI. The CDR3 is 15 amino acids. This CDR3 is CASSYSPRGMGEAFF. CDR3 coding DNA: TGTGCCAGCAGTTACTCCCCGCGCGGGATGGGTGAAGCTTTCTTT.

The chain combines TRBV7-2 with TRBJ2-1; 10 bases are a match to TRBD2. The CDR3 length is 16 residues. The V gene's germline CDR1 is SGHTA and CDR2 FQGNSA. Losses at the gene ends were 1 base for V and 8 bases for J; bases not matched to a gene: 8. CDR3 residues: CASSLVAAGGPDEQFF. In DNA, the CDR3 is TGTGCCAGCAGCTTAGTTGCAGCGGGAGGGCCCGATGAGCAGTTCTTC.

The chain combines TRBV3-1 (or the pseudogene TRBV3-2) with TRBJ1-2; a possible D gene is TRBD1 (6 bases). The CDR3 sequence is 13 residues long. V was clipped by 1 base and J by 5 bases, with 8 bases between them. From germline, CDR1 is LGHDT and CDR2 YNNKEL (reference sequence). CDR3 loop: CASSQGTEYGYTF. The CDR3 region has the DNA TGTGCCAGCAGCCAAGGGACAGAATATGGCTACACCTTC.

The chain recombines TRBV9 with TRBJ1-2, with 8 bases identical to TRBD1. J gave up 8 bases and V 2 bases, and 17 bases lay outside the gene matches. Per the germline V gene, CDR1 is SGDLS and CDR2 is YYNGEE. The CDR3 contains 17 residues. CDR3 coding DNA: TGTGCCAGCAGCGTCGACCCCCTACCGACAGGGGTGGGAGGCTACACCTTC. It is translated as CASSVDPLPTGVGGYTF.